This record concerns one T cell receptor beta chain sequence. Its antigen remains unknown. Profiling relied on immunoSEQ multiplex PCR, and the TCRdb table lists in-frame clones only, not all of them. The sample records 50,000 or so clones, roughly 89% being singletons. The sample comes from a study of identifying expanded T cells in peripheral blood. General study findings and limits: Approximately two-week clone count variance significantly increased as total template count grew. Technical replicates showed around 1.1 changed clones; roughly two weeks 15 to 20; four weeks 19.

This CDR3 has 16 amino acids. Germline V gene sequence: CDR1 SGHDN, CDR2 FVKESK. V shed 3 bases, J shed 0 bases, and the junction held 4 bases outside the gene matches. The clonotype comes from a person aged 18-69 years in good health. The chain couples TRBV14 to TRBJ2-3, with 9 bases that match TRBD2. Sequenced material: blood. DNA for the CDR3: TGTGCCAGCAGCCATAGGCGGGGGGGCAGCACAGATACGCAGTATTTT. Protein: CASSHRRGGSTDTQYF.